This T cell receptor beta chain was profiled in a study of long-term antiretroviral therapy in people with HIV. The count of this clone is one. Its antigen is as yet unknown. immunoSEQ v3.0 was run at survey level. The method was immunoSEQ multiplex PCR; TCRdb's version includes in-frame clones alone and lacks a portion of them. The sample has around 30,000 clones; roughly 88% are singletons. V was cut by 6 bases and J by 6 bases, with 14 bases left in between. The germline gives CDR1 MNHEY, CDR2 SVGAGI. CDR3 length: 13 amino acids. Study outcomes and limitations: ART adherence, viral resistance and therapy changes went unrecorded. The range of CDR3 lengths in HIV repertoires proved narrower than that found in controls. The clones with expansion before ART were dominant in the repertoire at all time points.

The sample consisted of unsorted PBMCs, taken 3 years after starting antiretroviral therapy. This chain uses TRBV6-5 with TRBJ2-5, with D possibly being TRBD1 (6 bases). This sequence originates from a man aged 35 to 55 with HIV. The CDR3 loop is CASSPQGGKTQYF. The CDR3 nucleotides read TGTGCCAGCAGCCCACAGGGCGGTAAGACCCAGTACTTC.